These T cell receptor beta chains were read from a single sample in a study of blood T cells in healthy people across ages. TCRdb fed the 5' RACE reads into MiXCR, producing one record per CDR3 protein. The repertoire consists of 600,000 or so distinct CDR3 sequences, with 21% occurring once and the leading ten covering 3.5% to 4%. Sequencing was performed on blood. These receptors originate from a man between 65 and 79 years old in good health. Both conserved end residues are part of each CDR3. Each record gives: clone size, V gene, D gene, J gene, CDR3 protein, CDR3 DNA. D genes are given only for firm matches. The size entry is marked missing in some rows and otherwise reads once, few, many or a size class.

size: .
V: TRBV6-7
D: TRBD2
J: TRBJ2-3
CDR3: CASSAPLAGVFTDTQYF
DNA: TGTGCCAGCAGTGCCCCACTAGCGGGAGTCTTCACAGATACGCAGTATTTT

size: .
V: TRBV5-1
D: TRBD2
J: TRBJ2-7
CDR3: CASSLVAGEAYEQYF
DNA: TGCGCCAGCAGCTTGGTGGCGGGGGAAGCCTACGAGCAGTACTTC

size: few
V: TRBV7-9
D: TRBD2
J: TRBJ2-1
CDR3: CASSPPASGINNEQFF
DNA: TGTGCCAGCAGCCCCCCGGCTAGCGGGATCAACAATGAGCAGTTCTTC

size: .
V: TRBV7-9
D: .
J: TRBJ2-5
CDR3: CASSTNRDALRRETQYF
DNA: TGTGCCAGCAGCACCAACCGGGACGCCCTCCGCAGGGAGACCCAGTACTTC

size: .
V: TRBV6-2/TRBV6-3
D: .
J: TRBJ2-3
CDR3: CASTAAGPTDTQYF
DNA: TGTGCCAGCACAGCGGCGGGACCCACAGATACGCAGTATTTT

size: .
V: TRBV20-1
D: .
J: TRBJ1-1
CDR3: CSAKPGTEAFF
DNA: TGCAGTGCTAAACCGGGCACTGAAGCTTTCTTT

size: many
V: TRBV7-8
D: .
J: TRBJ2-1
CDR3: CASSVEGPGSYNEQFF
DNA: TGTGCCAGCAGCGTTGAGGGCCCTGGCTCCTACAATGAGCAGTTCTTC

size: few
V: TRBV29-1
D: TRBD2
J: TRBJ2-7
CDR3: CTISGLAGLWFF
DNA: TGCACCATTTCCGGACTAGCGGGATTGTGGTTCTTC

size: many
V: TRBV5-1
D: .
J: TRBJ2-1
CDR3: CASSPSPRNEQFF
DNA: TGCGCCAGCAGCCCCTCTCCCCGAAATGAGCAGTTCTTC

size: once
V: TRBV29-1
D: .
J: TRBJ1-1
CDR3: CSVRQRSDTEAFF
DNA: TGCAGCGTCCGACAGAGGAGCGACACTGAAGCTTTCTTT

size: few
V: TRBV19
D: .
J: TRBJ1-1
CDR3: CACSIQGIGTEAFF
DNA: TGTGCCTGTAGTATTCAGGGGATTGGCACTGAAGCTTTCTTT

size: .
V: TRBV21-1
D: .
J: TRBJ2-1
CDR3: CASSQRTSGTHNEQFF
DNA: TGTGCCAGCAGCCAAAGGACTAGCGGGACCCACAATGAGCAGTTCTTC

size: few
V: TRBV5-1
D: .
J: TRBJ2-1
CDR3: CASSLAQSWNEQFF
DNA: TGCGCCAGCAGCTTGGCACAGTCATGGAATGAGCAGTTCTTC

size: few
V: TRBV28
D: TRBD2
J: TRBJ2-1
CDR3: CASSLWASGRNEQFF
DNA: TGTGCCAGCAGTTTATGGGCTAGCGGGAGGAATGAGCAGTTCTTC

size: .
V: TRBV21-1
D: .
J: TRBJ2-4
CDR3: CASSKVGSRAKNIQYF
DNA: TGTGCCAGCAGCAAAGTCGGAAGCCGAGCCAAAAACATTCAGTACTTC

size: .
V: TRBV12-3/TRBV12-4
D: .
J: TRBJ2-2
CDR3: CASSLLGFTGELFF
DNA: TGTGCCAGCAGTTTACTAGGATTCACCGGGGAGCTGTTTTTT

size: .
V: TRBV2
D: .
J: TRBJ1-6
CDR3: CASSEAGPWALHF
DNA: TGTGCCAGCAGTGAAGCGGGACCCTGGGCCCTCCACTTT

size: .
V: TRBV6-5
D: .
J: TRBJ1-5
CDR3: CASSYVGRQAYSNQPQHF
DNA: TGTGCCAGCAGTTACGTCGGTCGGCAGGCTTATAGCAATCAGCCCCAGCATTTT

size: few
V: TRBV3-1
D: .
J: TRBJ2-5
CDR3: CASSQEGREETQYF
DNA: TGTGCCAGCAGCCAAGAGGGGAGAGAAGAGACCCAGTACTTC

size: .
V: TRBV5-5
D: TRBD1
J: TRBJ2-5
CDR3: CASSMTGGETQYF
DNA: TGTGCCAGCAGCATGACAGGGGGAGAGACCCAGTACTTC

size: few
V: TRBV6-5
D: .
J: TRBJ1-4
CDR3: CASSYSRAVGEKLFF
DNA: TGTGCCAGCAGTTACTCAAGGGCGGTCGGTGAAAAACTGTTTTTT

size: .
V: TRBV28
D: .
J: TRBJ2-3
CDR3: CASSLSFDTQYF
DNA: TGTGCCAGCAGTTTATCGTTTGATACGCAGTATTTT

size: .
V: TRBV2
D: TRBD2
J: TRBJ2-3
CDR3: CASSEAGEDTQYF
DNA: TGTGCCAGCAGTGAGGCGGGGGAGGATACGCAGTATTTT

size: .
V: TRBV9
D: TRBD1
J: TRBJ1-3
CDR3: CASSKGQGGGNTIYF
DNA: TGTGCCAGCAGCAAAGGACAGGGAGGTGGAAACACCATATATTTT

size: few
V: TRBV24-1
D: TRBD1
J: TRBJ2-3
CDR3: CATSDFPEQGDGDTQYF
DNA: TGTGCCACCAGTGATTTCCCCGAACAGGGGGATGGGGATACGCAGTATTTT

size: .
V: TRBV28
D: .
J: TRBJ2-5
CDR3: CASSTRGASWAVRF
DNA: TGTGCCAGCAGCACACGGGGGGCGAGTTGGGCCGTTCGCTTC

size: few
V: TRBV25-1
D: .
J: TRBJ2-3
CDR3: CASSDLRNPTDTQYF
DNA: TGTGCCAGCAGCGACCTTCGGAATCCCACAGATACGCAGTATTTT

size: .
V: TRBV6-5
D: .
J: TRBJ2-1
CDR3: CASGNRGGEQFF
DNA: TGTGCCAGCGGAAACAGGGGAGGCGAGCAGTTCTTC

size: many
V: TRBV7-2
D: TRBD2
J: TRBJ2-5
CDR3: CASSLGRLAVGETQYF
DNA: TGTGCCAGCAGCTTAGGTCGACTAGCGGTAGGGGAGACCCAGTACTTC

size: few
V: TRBV6-5
D: .
J: TRBJ2-7
CDR3: CASRPRDLLFYEQYF
DNA: TGTGCCAGCAGACCAAGAGACTTACTTTTCTACGAGCAGTACTTC

size: .
V: TRBV6-1
D: TRBD1
J: TRBJ2-1
CDR3: CASSETGGGYNDQFF
DNA: TGTGCCAGCAGTGAAACAGGGGGCGGTTACAATGATCAGTTCTTC

size: .
V: TRBV7-9
D: TRBD1
J: TRBJ1-4
CDR3: CASSLEGTGSNEKLFF
DNA: TGTGCCAGCAGCTTAGAAGGGACAGGATCAAATGAAAAACTGTTTTTT

size: .
V: TRBV24-1
D: .
J: TRBJ2-2
CDR3: CATCTYRTPCTGELFF
DNA: TGTGCCACCTGTACTTATCGGACACCCTGCACCGGGGAGCTGTTTTTT

size: .
V: TRBV14
D: TRBD1
J: TRBJ1-1
CDR3: CASSQPTGPDTEAFF
DNA: TGTGCCAGCAGCCAGCCGACAGGGCCGGACACTGAAGCTTTCTTT

size: many
V: TRBV20-1
D: .
J: TRBJ2-3
CDR3: CSAPFRQGSTDTQYF
DNA: TGCAGTGCTCCCTTTCGGCAGGGGAGCACAGATACGCAGTATTTT

size: once
V: TRBV18
D: TRBD2
J: TRBJ2-7
CDR3: CASSTPGLAGGGEQYF
DNA: TGTGCCAGCTCAACTCCGGGACTAGCGGGAGGCGGCGAGCAGTACTTC

size: .
V: TRBV3-1
D: TRBD2
J: TRBJ2-5
CDR3: CASSQPNLAGRRETQYF
DNA: TGTGCCAGCAGCCAACCGAACCTAGCGGGCCGTAGAGAGACCCAGTACTTC

size: .
V: TRBV20-1
D: .
J: TRBJ1-6
CDR3: CSAQKGGNNSPLHF
DNA: TGCAGTGCCCAGAAGGGAGGCAATAATTCACCCCTCCACTTT

size: few
V: TRBV5-5
D: .
J: TRBJ2-1
CDR3: CASSRDGSSYNEQFF
DNA: TGTGCCAGCAGCCGGGACGGAAGCTCCTACAATGAGCAGTTCTTC

size: .
V: TRBV25-1
D: .
J: TRBJ2-3
CDR3: CASSEVGGSLYF
DNA: TGTGCCAGCAGTGAGGTTGGGGGGTCGCTCTATTTT

size: .
V: TRBV7-4
D: .
J: TRBJ2-5
CDR3: CASSLPETQYF
DNA: TGTGCCAGCAGCCTCCCGGAGACCCAGTACTTC

size: few
V: TRBV10-3
D: .
J: TRBJ2-3
CDR3: CAISEGSYTDTQYF
DNA: TGTGCCATCAGTGAAGGGTCCTACACAGATACGCAGTATTTT

size: few
V: TRBV30
D: .
J: TRBJ2-6
CDR3: CAWSVLPSGANVLTF
DNA: TGTGCCTGGAGTGTACTCCCCTCTGGGGCCAACGTCCTGACTTTC

size: .
V: TRBV19
D: TRBD1
J: TRBJ2-5
CDR3: CASTLTGGKGDETQYF
DNA: TGTGCCAGTACCTTGACAGGGGGAAAAGGTGACGAGACCCAGTACTTC

size: few
V: TRBV7-9
D: TRBD2
J: TRBJ2-3
CDR3: CASSFAGEVTDTQYF
DNA: TGTGCCAGCAGCTTCGCGGGAGAGGTCACAGATACGCAGTATTTT

size: .
V: TRBV5-1
D: TRBD2
J: TRBJ2-7
CDR3: CASSQKVAGGYNIGQYF
DNA: TGCGCCAGCAGCCAGAAGGTAGCGGGAGGGTACAACATCGGGCAGTACTTC

size: .
V: TRBV6-5
D: TRBD2
J: TRBJ2-1
CDR3: CASSYQGLADYNEQFF
DNA: TGTGCCAGCAGTTACCAGGGACTAGCAGACTACAATGAGCAGTTCTTC

size: .
V: TRBV30
D: TRBD1
J: TRBJ1-1
CDR3: CAWAQTGLNTEAFF
DNA: TGTGCCTGGGCCCAGACAGGGCTGAACACTGAAGCTTTCTTT

size: few
V: TRBV6-5
D: TRBD1
J: TRBJ2-2
CDR3: CASSYFARQGNTGELFF
DNA: TGTGCCAGCAGTTACTTTGCTAGACAGGGGAACACCGGGGAGCTGTTTTTT

size: .
V: TRBV7-3
D: .
J: TRBJ2-1
CDR3: CASSRNPGGNNEQFF
DNA: TGTGCCAGCAGCAGAAACCCCGGGGGAAACAATGAGCAGTTCTTC

size: few
V: TRBV5-1
D: .
J: TRBJ1-4
CDR3: CASSSGRGNEKLFF
DNA: TGCGCCAGCAGTTCCGGACGGGGTAATGAAAAACTGTTTTTT

size: .
V: TRBV19
D: TRBD2
J: TRBJ2-3
CDR3: CASSQRLAHTDTQYF
DNA: TGTGCCAGTAGTCAGAGACTAGCCCACACAGATACGCAGTATTTT

size: .
V: TRBV9
D: TRBD2
J: TRBJ2-1
CDR3: CASSVGRSGSSNEQFF
DNA: TGTGCCAGCAGCGTAGGGAGGAGCGGGAGTAGTAATGAGCAGTTCTTC

size: .
V: TRBV12-3/TRBV12-4
D: TRBD1
J: TRBJ2-7
CDR3: CASSFTFPGTGLDEQYF
DNA: TGTGCCAGCAGTTTTACCTTCCCCGGGACAGGGCTCGACGAGCAGTACTTC

size: .
V: TRBV12-3/TRBV12-4
D: TRBD2
J: TRBJ2-1
CDR3: CASSLIAGFRNEQFF
DNA: TGTGCCAGCAGTTTAATAGCGGGATTTCGGAATGAGCAGTTCTTC

size: few
V: TRBV10-3
D: TRBD2
J: TRBJ2-7
CDR3: CAIRPGLAGVGEQYF
DNA: TGTGCCATCAGGCCGGGACTAGCGGGAGTGGGCGAGCAGTACTTC

size: few
V: TRBV20-1
D: TRBD1
J: TRBJ2-4
CDR3: CSARGLGGQGAAKNIQYF
DNA: TGCAGTGCTAGAGGTCTTGGGGGACAGGGGGCGGCCAAAAACATCCAGTACTTC